This T cell receptor beta chain was sequenced in a study of a mutant IDH1 vaccine in newly diagnosed glioma. At the level of the study: Following radiotherapy alone, or alongside temozolomide cycles, vaccination was started after an interval of 4-6 weeks.

The table lists this clone with a few counts. Its antigen is currently unknown. Trimming stripped 2 bases from V and 8 bases from J, with 24 bases between. This CDR3 region has 17 residues. Germline V gives CDR1 MGHDK, CDR2 SYGVNS. Time point in this sample: week 5, during vaccination. Doses of 300 ug of mutant IDH1 20-mer peptide were given with topical imiquimod. Assay: immunoSEQ multiplex PCR; the TCRdb copy retains only in-frame clones and omits some. In the table there are roughly 30,000 clones, 75% to 90% of which are singletons. The V call is TRBV25-1, the J call TRBJ1-2; D not certain. Sequenced material: peripheral blood mononuclear cells (PBMCs), taken from a glioma patient whose treatment included an IDH1 peptide vaccine. The receptor was isolated from a woman in her thirties or forties with glioma. Some clones in this sample may be carry-over from other donors' samples. CDR3 amino acids: CASSEPDYASQGRGYTF. The CDR3 bases are TGTGCCAGCAGTGAACCGGACTATGCCTCACAAGGGAGAGGCTACACCTTC.